This TCR beta chain was sequenced for a study of blood T cells in healthy people across ages. Study-level findings and limits: Long-lived donors had more naive CD4+ cells and higher diversity than aged donors. The CMV status of each donor remained undetermined, and this could have confounded shifts in expanded clonotypes.

Then a second PCR, running roughly 7 to 11 cycles, was carried out with a sample-barcoded 5' primer and a J-beta primer mix. From the 5' RACE reads, TCRdb called clonotypes with MiXCR, one entry per CDR3 protein. The sample has 550,000 to 800,000 distinct CDR3 sequences, 32% seen once. This CDR3 region has 13 residues. Trimming left V 6 bases short and J 3 bases short, with 10 bases between. CDR1 is KGHSH, CDR2 LQKENI, per germline. This clonotype was observed many times. What it binds is not known. The TCR originated in a woman aged 80 or older in good health. The rearrangement links TRBV18 to TRBJ2-3, with D possibly TRBD1 on 6 matching bases. Material for sequencing was blood. CDR3 protein: CASSAGDTDTQYF. The CDR3 coding sequence is TGTGCCAGCTCTGCAGGGGATACAGATACGCAGTATTTT. The whole variable domain, remainder taken from reference TRBV18 and TRBJ2-3, is NAGVMQNPRHLVRRRGQEARLRCSPMKGHSHVYWYRQLPEEGLKFMVYLQKENIIDESGMPKERFSAEFPKEGPSILRIQQVVRGDSAAYFCASSAGDTDTQYFGPGTRLTVL.